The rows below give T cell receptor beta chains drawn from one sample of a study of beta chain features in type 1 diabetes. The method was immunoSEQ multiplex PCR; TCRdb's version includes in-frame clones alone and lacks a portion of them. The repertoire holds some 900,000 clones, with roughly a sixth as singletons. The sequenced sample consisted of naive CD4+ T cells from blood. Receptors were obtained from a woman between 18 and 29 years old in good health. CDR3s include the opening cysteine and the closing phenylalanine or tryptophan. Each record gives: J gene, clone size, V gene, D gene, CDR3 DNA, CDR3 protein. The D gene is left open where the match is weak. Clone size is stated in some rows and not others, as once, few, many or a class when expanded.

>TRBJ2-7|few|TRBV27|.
TGTGCCAGCAGTCCCCGGCGCTCCTACGAGCAGTACTTC
CASSPRRSYEQYF
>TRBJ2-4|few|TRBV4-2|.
TGTGCCAGCAGCCAAGTACCTAGTCGGCACATTCAGTACTTC
CASSQVPSRHIQYF
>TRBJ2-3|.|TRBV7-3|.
TGTGCCAGCAGCGGCGTCGCAGGGCTTTCGGGGCAGTATTTT
CASSGVAGLSGQYF
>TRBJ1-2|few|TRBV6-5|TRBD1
TGTGCCAGCAGTCGGGACAGCTACTATGGCTACACCTTC
CASSRDSYYGYTF
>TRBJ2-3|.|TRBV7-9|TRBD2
TGTGCCAGCAGCCACACTAGCGGGAGGGCGAATACGCAGTATTTT
CASSHTSGRANTQYF
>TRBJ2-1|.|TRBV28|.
TGTGCCAGCAGTTTGGTGAGCTCCTACAATGAGCAGTTCTTC
CASSLVSSYNEQFF
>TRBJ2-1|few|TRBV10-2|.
TGCGCCAGCAGTGTGCTACAGGGCTTAAATGAGCAGTTCTTC
CASSVLQGLNEQFF
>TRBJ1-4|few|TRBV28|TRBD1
TGTGCCAGCAGTTTTGGGGACAGGGTTATTGAAAAACTGTTTTTT
CASSFGDRVIEKLFF
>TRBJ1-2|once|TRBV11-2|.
TGTGCCAGCAGCTTCTGGGGATCAAATGGCTACACCTTC
CASSFWGSNGYTF
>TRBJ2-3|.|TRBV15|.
TGTGCCACCAGCAGAGATCGGAGGGCCCGCACAGATACGCAGTATTTT
CATSRDRRARTDTQYF
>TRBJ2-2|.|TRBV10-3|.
TGTGCCATCAGTGCGGCGAACACCGGGGAGCTGTTTTTT
CAISAANTGELFF
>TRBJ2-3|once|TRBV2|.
TGTGCCAGCTCGGCTGGGACCCCTTCCACAGATACGCAGTATTTT
CASSAGTPSTDTQYF
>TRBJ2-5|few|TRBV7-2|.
TGTGCCAGCAGCTTATCAGGGGTGGAGACCCAGTACTTC
CASSLSGVETQYF
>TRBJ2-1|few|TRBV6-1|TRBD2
TGTGCCAGCAGTTTAGCGGGAGTGGACAATGAGCAGTTCTTC
CASSLAGVDNEQFF
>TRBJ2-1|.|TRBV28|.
TGTGCCAGCAGTTTCACGGGGACTGAGCAGTTCTTC
CASSFTGTEQFF
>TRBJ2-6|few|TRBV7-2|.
TGTGCCAGCAGCTTAACGCAGACCTCTGGGGCCAACGTCCTGACTTTC
CASSLTQTSGANVLTF
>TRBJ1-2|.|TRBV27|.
TGTGCCAGCAGTTTATCCACAGTGAAAAGCGTCTATGGCTACACCTTC
CASSLSTVKSVYGYTF
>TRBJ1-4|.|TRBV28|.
TGTGCCAGCATCGGGGTGGGGTACTCTGAAAAACTGTTTTTT
CASIGVGYSEKLFF
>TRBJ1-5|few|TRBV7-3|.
TGTGCCAGCAGTTCGACAGGCGGGCAGCCCCAGCATTTT
CASSSTGGQPQHF
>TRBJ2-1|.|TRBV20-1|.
TGCAGTGCTAGATCCGCTGAGCAGTTCTTC
CSARSAEQFF
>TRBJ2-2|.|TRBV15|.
TGTGCCACCAGCGCAACAAATAAAGGGTTCGCGGGGGAGCTGTTTTTT
CATSATNKGFAGELFF
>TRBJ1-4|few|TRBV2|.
TGTGCCAGCAGTCAAACGGGGATGGATGAAAAACTGTTTTTT
CASSQTGMDEKLFF
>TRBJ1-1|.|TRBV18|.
TGTGCCAGCTCACCCGGGGGTCAAGTCACTGAAGCTTTCTTT
CASSPGGQVTEAFF
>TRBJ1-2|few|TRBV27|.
TGTGCCACACGAAACAGGGAACGTAACTATGGCTACACCTTC
CATRNRERNYGYTF
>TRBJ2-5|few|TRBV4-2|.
TGTGCCAGCAGCCAAGAAGTGCTTAGCCAGGAGACCCAGTACTTC
CASSQEVLSQETQYF
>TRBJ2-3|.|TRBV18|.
TGTGCCAGCCAGGGGCAGGAGTACACAGATACGCAGTATTTT
CASQGQEYTDTQYF
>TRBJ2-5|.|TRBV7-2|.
TGTGCCAGCAGCTTAGGGGAACAAGAGACCCAGTACTTC
CASSLGEQETQYF
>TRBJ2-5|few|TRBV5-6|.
TGTGCCAGCAGCAAACAGGGCCAAGAGACCCAGTACTTC
CASSKQGQETQYF
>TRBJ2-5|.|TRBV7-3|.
TGTGCCAGCAGTCGCAATGGGCCTCCCGGGGAGACCCAGTACTTC
CASSRNGPPGETQYF
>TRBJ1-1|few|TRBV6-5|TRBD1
TGTGCCAGCAGCCAAGGACAGGGTGGCACTGAAGCTTTCTTT
CASSQGQGGTEAFF
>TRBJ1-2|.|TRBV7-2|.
TGTGCCAGCAGCTTAAGTGAGGCGGTCTATGGCTACACCTTC
CASSLSEAVYGYTF
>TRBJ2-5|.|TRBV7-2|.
TGTGCCAGCAGCTTAAGTCAACACCAAGAGACCCAGTACTTC
CASSLSQHQETQYF
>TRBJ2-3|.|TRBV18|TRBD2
TGTGCCAGCTCACCCGTAGCGGGACAAACCACAGATACGCAGTATTTT
CASSPVAGQTTDTQYF
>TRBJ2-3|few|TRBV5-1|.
TGCGCCAGCAGCTTGACGGCCGCAGGGTATACGCAGTATTTT
CASSLTAAGYTQYF
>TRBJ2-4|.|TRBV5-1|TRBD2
TGCGCCAGCAGCTTGGAAGGTCGGAGCGGGGTAACAGGCGACATTCAGTACTTC
CASSLEGRSGVTGDIQYF
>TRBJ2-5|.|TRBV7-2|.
TGTGCCAGCAGCCGTCGTATAGCCCAAGGGCGCGAGACCCAGTACTTC
CASSRRIAQGRETQYF
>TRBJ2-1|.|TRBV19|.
TGTGCCAGCAAGGGAGAGAACATCTACAATGAGCAGTTCTTC
CASKGENIYNEQFF
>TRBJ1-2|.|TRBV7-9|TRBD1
TGTGCCAGCAGCTTAATGACAGGGGACTATGGCTACACCTTC
CASSLMTGDYGYTF
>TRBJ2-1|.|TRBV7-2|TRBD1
TGTGCCAGCAGCTTAGCACAGGGGAACAATGAGCAGTTCTTC
CASSLAQGNNEQFF
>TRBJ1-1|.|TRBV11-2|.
TGTGCCAGCAGGTGGAGCCGTCAGGTCCACTCCAACACTGAAGCTTTCTTT
CASRWSRQVHSNTEAFF
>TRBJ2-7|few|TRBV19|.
TGTGCCAGTAGCCTCGGATACGAGCAGTACTTC
CASSLGYEQYF
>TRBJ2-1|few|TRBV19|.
TGTGCCAGTACCTGGGGGTCGTCGGTTGAGCAGTTCTTC
CASTWGSSVEQFF